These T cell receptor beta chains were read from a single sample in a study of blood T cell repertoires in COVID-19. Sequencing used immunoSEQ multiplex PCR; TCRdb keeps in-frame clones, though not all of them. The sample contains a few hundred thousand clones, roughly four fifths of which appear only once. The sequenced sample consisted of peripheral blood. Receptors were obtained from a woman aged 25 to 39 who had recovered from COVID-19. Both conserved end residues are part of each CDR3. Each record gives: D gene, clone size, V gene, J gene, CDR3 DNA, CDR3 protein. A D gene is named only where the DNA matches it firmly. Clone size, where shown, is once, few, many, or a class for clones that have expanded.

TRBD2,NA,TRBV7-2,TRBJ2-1,TGTGCCAGCAGCCTAGTCTCGGGGGAGGGAAGTAAGCAGTTCTTC,CASSLVSGEGSKQFF
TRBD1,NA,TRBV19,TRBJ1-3,TGTGCCAGTAGTATGGGACAGGGGCCTGGAAACACCATATATTTT,CASSMGQGPGNTIYF
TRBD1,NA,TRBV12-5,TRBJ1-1,TGTGCTAGTGGTTCCGGGGACAGCTTGAACACTGAAGCTTTCTTT,CASGSGDSLNTEAFF
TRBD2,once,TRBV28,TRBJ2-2,TGTGCCAGCAGCCCCTTGGGACTAGCGGGAGGGCCTATCACCGGGGAGCTGTTTTTT,CASSPLGLAGGPITGELFF
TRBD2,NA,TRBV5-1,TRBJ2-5,TGCGCCAGCAGCAGTGGACTAGCGGGAGGGGTGCGGGGAGAGACCCAGTACTTC,CASSSGLAGGVRGETQYF
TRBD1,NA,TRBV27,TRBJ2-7,TGTGCCAGCAGTCCCTACTATAATACAGGGGATTTTTTAGCCGAGCAGTACTTC,CASSPYYNTGDFLAEQYF
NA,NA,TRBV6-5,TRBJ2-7,TGTGCCAGCAGTTACGCCGGGACAATCAGCGACGAGCAGTACTTC,CASSYAGTISDEQYF
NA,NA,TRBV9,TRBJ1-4,TGTGCCAGCAGCGTAGGGGGGGGCTTCGCAACTAATGAAAAACTGTTTTTT,CASSVGGGFATNEKLFF
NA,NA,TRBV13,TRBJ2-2,TGTGCCAGCAGCTTAAACAGGCCCACCGGGGAGCTGTTTTTT,CASSLNRPTGELFF
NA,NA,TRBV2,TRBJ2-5,TGTGCCAGCAGTGGGAGTAGGATGGGTGAGACCCAGTACTTC,CASSGSRMGETQYF
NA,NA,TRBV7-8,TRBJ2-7,TGTGCCAGCAGCTCAGGGGTTTCCCGGTACTTC,CASSSGVSRYF
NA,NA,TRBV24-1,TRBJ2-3,TGTGCCACCAGTGACAAACAGGGTTTCACAGATACGCAGTATTTT,CATSDKQGFTDTQYF
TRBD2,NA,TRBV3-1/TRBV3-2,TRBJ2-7,TGTGCCAGCAGAGAAAGAGGAGCGGGGGACTACGAGCAGTACTTC,CASRERGAGDYEQYF
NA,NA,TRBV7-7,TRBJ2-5,TGTGCTAGCAGCTCTACAGGGAAGCAAGAGACCCAGTACTTC,CASSSTGKQETQYF
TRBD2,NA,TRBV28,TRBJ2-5,TGTGCCAGCAGACCCCGACTCCCGCGGCAGGGTCTAGCGGGCCAAGAGACCCAGTACTTC,CASRPRLPRQGLAGQETQYF
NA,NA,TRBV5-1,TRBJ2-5,TGCGCCAGCAGGGGGGGAGGATCCCAAGAGACCCAGTACTTC,CASRGGGSQETQYF
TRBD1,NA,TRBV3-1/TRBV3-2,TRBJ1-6,TGTGCCACCACCAACTCAGGGGGTCGCAATTCACCCCTCCACTTT,CATTNSGGRNSPLHF
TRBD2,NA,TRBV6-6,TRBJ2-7,TGTGCCAGCAGCTGGGGAGGGACCCAAGAATACGAGCAGTACTTC,CASSWGGTQEYEQYF
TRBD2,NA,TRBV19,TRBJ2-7,TGTGCCAGTAGCCCACCCTGGACTAGCGGGAGGGCCCACGAGCAGTACTTC,CASSPPWTSGRAHEQYF
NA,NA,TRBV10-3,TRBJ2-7,TGTGCCATCAGTCCAGGATCCTACGAGCAGTACTTC,CAISPGSYEQYF
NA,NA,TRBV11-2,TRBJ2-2,TGTGCCAGCAGACCTACAGGGAACACCGGGGAGCTGTTTTTT,CASRPTGNTGELFF
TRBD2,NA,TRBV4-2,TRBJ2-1,TGTGCCAGCAGCCAAGATGATCGACTAGCGGGGAACAATGAGCAGTTCTTC,CASSQDDRLAGNNEQFF
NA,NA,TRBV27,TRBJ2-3,TGTGCCAGCAGTTTATCGATTCATTATACTGGCACAGATACGCAGTATTTT,CASSLSIHYTGTDTQYF
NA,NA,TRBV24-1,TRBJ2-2,TGTGCCACCAGTGAGCGGCCTTTAGGTAACACCGGGGAGCTGTTTTTT,CATSERPLGNTGELFF
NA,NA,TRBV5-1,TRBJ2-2,TGCGCCAGCAGCTTGGGACAGACCACCGGGGAGCTGTTTTTT,CASSLGQTTGELFF
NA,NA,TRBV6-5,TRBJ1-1,TGTGCCAGCAGAAACGCGGGGAACACTGAAGCTTTCTTT,CASRNAGNTEAFF
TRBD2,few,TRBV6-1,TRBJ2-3,TGTGCCAGCAGTGAAGTTAGCGGGACCCGGGGAGATACGCAGTATTTT,CASSEVSGTRGDTQYF
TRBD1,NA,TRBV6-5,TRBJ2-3,TGTGCCAGCAGAGGACAGGTCACAGATACGCAGTATTTT,CASRGQVTDTQYF
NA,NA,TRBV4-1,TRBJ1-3,TGCGCCAGCAGCCAACCGACAGTCTCTGGAAACACCATATATTTT,CASSQPTVSGNTIYF
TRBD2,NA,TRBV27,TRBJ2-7,TGTGCCAGCAGTTTTTCGGGGGGGGCCGGGAGCAGCTCCTACGAGCAGTACTTC,CASSFSGGAGSSSYEQYF
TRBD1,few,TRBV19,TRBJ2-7,TGTGCCAGTAGTATAAGCCCGGGACAGGGTGTCCCCTACGAGCAGTACTTC,CASSISPGQGVPYEQYF
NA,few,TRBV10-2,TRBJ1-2,TGCGCCAGCAGTGACGAGGGCAGCCACCTCTATGGCTACACCTTC,CASSDEGSHLYGYTF
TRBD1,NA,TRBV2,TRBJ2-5,TGTGCCAGCAGTGAAGAAGGGGGCGGTGAGACCCAGTACTTC,CASSEEGGGETQYF
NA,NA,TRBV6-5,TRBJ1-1,TGTGCCAACACCGGGACTCTATTTGAAGCTTTCTTT,CANTGTLFEAFF
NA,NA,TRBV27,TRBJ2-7,TGTGCCAGCGGACATTCCTTTAGCTCCTACGAGCAGTACTTC,CASGHSFSSYEQYF
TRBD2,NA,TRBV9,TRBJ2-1,TGTGCCAGCAGCCCCTCCCGGGGCGGGAGGGGACACAATGAGCAGTTCTTC,CASSPSRGGRGHNEQFF
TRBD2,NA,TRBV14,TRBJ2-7,TGTGCCAGCAGCCCCGGAGCGGGAGGGCCCTACGAGCAGTACTTC,CASSPGAGGPYEQYF
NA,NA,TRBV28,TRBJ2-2,TGTGCCAGTTATCAGTCCTACACCGGGGAGCTGTTTTTT,CASYQSYTGELFF
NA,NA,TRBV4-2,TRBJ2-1,TGTGCCAGCAGCCAAGGGGCGGCGACAGGCAATGAGCAGTTCTTC,CASSQGAATGNEQFF
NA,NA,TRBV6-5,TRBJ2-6,TGTGCCAGCAGCGGAGGGTACGGGGCCAACGTCCTGACTTTC,CASSGGYGANVLTF
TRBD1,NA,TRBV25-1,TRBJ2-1,TGTGCCAGCAGTCCTCGAACAGGGGTGGCCTACAATGAGCAGTTCTTC,CASSPRTGVAYNEQFF
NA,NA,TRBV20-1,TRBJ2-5,TGCAGTCCCCTGCTTCGGGAGACCCAGTACTTC,CSPLLRETQYF
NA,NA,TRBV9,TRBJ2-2,TGTGCCAGCAGCTCCAGACTAGTGGCCGGGGAGCTGTTTTTT,CASSSRLVAGELFF
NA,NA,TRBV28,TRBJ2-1,TGTGCCAGCAGTCTTTTCCCTTACGGTAGTTACAATGAGCAGTTCTTC,CASSLFPYGSYNEQFF
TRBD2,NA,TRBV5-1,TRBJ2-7,TGCGCCAGCAGCCCTACGGCCAGCGGGAGCTACGAGCAGTACTTC,CASSPTASGSYEQYF
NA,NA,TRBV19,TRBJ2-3,TGTGCCAGTAGTAAGCAGAGGCGCGGAGGGAGCACAGATACGCAGTATTTT,CASSKQRRGGSTDTQYF
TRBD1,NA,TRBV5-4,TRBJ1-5,TGTGCCAGCAGCTTCAGAGGGACAGCTGATAGCAATCAGCCCCAGCATTTT,CASSFRGTADSNQPQHF
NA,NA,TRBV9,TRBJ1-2,TGTGCCAGCAGCGGGAGGACAGTTTATGACTACACCTTC,CASSGRTVYDYTF